This paragraph reports one T cell receptor beta chain. Its antigen is as yet unknown. The ends were cut back, 7 bases at V and 4 bases at J, with 14 bases in the middle. The germline CDR1 and CDR2 sequences are SEHNR and FQNEAQ (reference sequence). This CDR3 is built from 15 residues. Profiling relied on immunoSEQ multiplex PCR, and the TCRdb table lists in-frame clones only, not all of them. The table lists about 140,000 clones, 80% to 90% of them singletons. This entry belongs to a study of T cell responses to AZD1222 COVID-19 vaccine. Overall study: Analyses pooled second doses at about 4 or about 12 weeks.

Study observations and caveats: Repertoire samples came only from after the peak T cell response. Baseline antibody screening turned up just six seropositive AZD1222 recipients.

The receptor was derived from an adult in good health. The source material was peripheral blood, sampled on day 0 of AZD1222 vaccination. V usage is TRBV7-9 and J usage is TRBJ1-6, with D unclear. DNA for the CDR3: TGTGCCAGCAACCCCCTAAAACTGTATAATTCACCCCTCCACTTT. Translated: CASNPLKLYNSPLHF.